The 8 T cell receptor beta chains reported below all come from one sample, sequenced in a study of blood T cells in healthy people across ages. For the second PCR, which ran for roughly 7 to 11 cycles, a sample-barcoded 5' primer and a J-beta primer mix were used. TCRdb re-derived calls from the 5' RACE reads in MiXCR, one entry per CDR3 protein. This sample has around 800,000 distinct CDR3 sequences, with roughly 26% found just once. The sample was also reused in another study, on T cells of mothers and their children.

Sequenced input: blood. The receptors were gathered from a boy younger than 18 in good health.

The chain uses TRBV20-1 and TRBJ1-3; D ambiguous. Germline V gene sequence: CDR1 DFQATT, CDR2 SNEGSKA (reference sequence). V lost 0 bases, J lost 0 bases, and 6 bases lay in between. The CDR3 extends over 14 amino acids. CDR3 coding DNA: TGCAGTGCTAGAGATCGAATCTCTGGAAACACCATATATTTT. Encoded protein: CSARDRISGNTIYF.

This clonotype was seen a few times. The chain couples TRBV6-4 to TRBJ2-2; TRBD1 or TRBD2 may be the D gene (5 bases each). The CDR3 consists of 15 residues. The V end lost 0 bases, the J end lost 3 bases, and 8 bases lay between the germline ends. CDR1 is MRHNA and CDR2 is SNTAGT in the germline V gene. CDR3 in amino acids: CASSDSGDHTGELFF. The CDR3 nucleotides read TGTGCCAGCAGTGACTCGGGGGACCACACCGGGGAGCTGTTTTTT.

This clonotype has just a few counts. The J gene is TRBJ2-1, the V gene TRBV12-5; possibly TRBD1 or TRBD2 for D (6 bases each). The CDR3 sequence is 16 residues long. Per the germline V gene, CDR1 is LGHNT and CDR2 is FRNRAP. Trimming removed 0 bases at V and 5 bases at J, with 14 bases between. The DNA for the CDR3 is TGTGCTAGTGGTTTGGTACTAGGGGGGCTAGACAATGAGCAGTTCTTC. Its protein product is CASGLVLGGLDNEQFF.

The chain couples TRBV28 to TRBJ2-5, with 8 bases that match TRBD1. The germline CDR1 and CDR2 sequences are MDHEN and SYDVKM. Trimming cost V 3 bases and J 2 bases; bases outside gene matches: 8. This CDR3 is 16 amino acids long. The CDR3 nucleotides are TGTGCCAGCAGTTTTGGCGGACAGGGTAATCAAGAGACCCAGTACTTC. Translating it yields CASSFGGQGNQETQYF.

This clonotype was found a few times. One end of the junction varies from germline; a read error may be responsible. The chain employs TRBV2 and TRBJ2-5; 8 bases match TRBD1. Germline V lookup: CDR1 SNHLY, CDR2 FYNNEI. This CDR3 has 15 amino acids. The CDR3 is CASTELTGVGETQYF. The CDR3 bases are TGTGCCAGCACTGAACTGACAGGGGTCGGGGAGACCCAATACTTC.

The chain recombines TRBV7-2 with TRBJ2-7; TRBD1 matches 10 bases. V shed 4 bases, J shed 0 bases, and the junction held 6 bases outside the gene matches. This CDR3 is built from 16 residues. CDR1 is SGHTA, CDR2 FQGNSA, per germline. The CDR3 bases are TGTGCCAGCAGCTACCGGACAGGGGGGAGCTCCTACGAGCAGTACTTC. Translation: CASSYRTGGSSYEQYF.

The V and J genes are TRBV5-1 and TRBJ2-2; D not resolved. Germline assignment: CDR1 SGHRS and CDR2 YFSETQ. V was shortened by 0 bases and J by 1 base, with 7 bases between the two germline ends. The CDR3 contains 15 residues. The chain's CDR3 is CASSLGRKNTGELFF. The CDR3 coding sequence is TGCGCCAGCAGCTTGGGACGGAAGAACACCGGGGAGCTGTTTTTT.

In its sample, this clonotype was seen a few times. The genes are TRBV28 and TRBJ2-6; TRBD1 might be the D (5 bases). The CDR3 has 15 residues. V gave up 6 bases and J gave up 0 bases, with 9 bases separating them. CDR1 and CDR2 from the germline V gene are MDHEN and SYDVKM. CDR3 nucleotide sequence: TGTGCCAGCAGGAGACAGATCTCTGGGGCCAACGTCCTGACTTTC. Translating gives CASRRQISGANVLTF.